The rows below give T cell receptor beta chains drawn from one sample of a study of blood T cell repertoires in COVID-19. The method was immunoSEQ multiplex PCR; TCRdb's version includes in-frame clones alone and lacks a portion of them. Seen here are roughly 120,000 clones, about 80% observed once, and the top ten hold 9% to 15%. The sample taken for sequencing was peripheral blood. The source of these receptors is a woman aged 55-69 years with acute or convalescent COVID-19. Each CDR3 is given with its conserved first and last residue. The order of the fields is V gene, J gene, CDR3 protein.

TRBV19	TRBJ1-3	CASSLDRAYGNTIYF
TRBV3-1/TRBV3-2	TRBJ2-2	CASQLAKLAGGSGELFF
TRBV30	TRBJ2-2	CASINTGELFF
TRBV7-9	TRBJ1-6	CASSSRESPLHF
TRBV5-1	TRBJ1-1	CASRPAPHTGAQAFF
TRBV10-1	TRBJ2-1	CASSRDRAAYEQFF
TRBV5-6	TRBJ1-1	CASSYADTEAFF
TRBV21-1	TRBJ1-1	CASSNRGGTEYTEAFF
TRBV24-1	TRBJ1-1	CATVEAGGTEAFF
TRBV4-2	TRBJ2-3	CASSLNYLAGGPTDTQYF
TRBV5-6	TRBJ2-2	CASNYRGANTGELFF
TRBV2	TRBJ2-1	CASSAGTSSYNEQFF
TRBV6-5	TRBJ2-2	CASSYKGQVDGELFF
TRBV2	TRBJ1-6	CASSSPSSPLHF
TRBV6-2/TRBV6-3	TRBJ1-6	CASSYGGTANSPLHF
TRBV2	TRBJ1-1	CASWGQNKNTEAFF
TRBV5-5	TRBJ1-1	CASSFFRGTEAFF
TRBV29-1	TRBJ2-1	CSVEATGASGPSYNEQFF
TRBV7-2	TRBJ1-2	CASSLGIGGGYGYTF
TRBV7-3	TRBJ2-7	CASSYTGGAASEQYF
TRBV2	TRBJ2-7	CASSRGQGAIEQYF
TRBV18	TRBJ2-1	CASSPPGVGEQFF
TRBV19	TRBJ1-2	CASSGTVPDPRGYTF
TRBV6-6	TRBJ2-3	CATGTGGTDTQYF
TRBV5-8	TRBJ1-5	CASSVGQGNQPQHF
TRBV5-5	TRBJ1-2	CASSLQDRAGYTF
TRBV30	TRBJ1-3	CAWSDGSLFVGTIYF
TRBV12-3/TRBV12-4	TRBJ2-5	CASSFARRETQYF
TRBV5-4	TRBJ1-2	CASSVTSDSYYGYTF
TRBV5-1	TRBJ1-5	CASSSSSGPQHF
TRBV19	TRBJ1-1	CASSIEGRQNTEAFF
TRBV5-1	TRBJ2-7	CASSLGQGIDEQYF
TRBV6-2/TRBV6-3	TRBJ2-3	CASSQGQGADTQYF
TRBV3-1/TRBV3-2	TRBJ2-3	CASSQDGRGGTDTQYF
TRBV9	TRBJ2-3	CASSVEAGARTDTQYF
TRBV6-5	TRBJ1-5	CASSPDINQPQHF
TRBV4-2	TRBJ1-2	CASSPDRVNYGYTF
TRBV10-3	TRBJ1-2	CASRTALQGSDGYTF
TRBV9	TRBJ1-5	CASSVTYGDQPQHF
TRBV6-6	TRBJ1-5	CASSYSIGAGQPQHF
TRBV5-4	TRBJ2-3	CASSDRDFADTQYF
TRBV19	TRBJ1-5	CASSPRESGRQPQHF
TRBV10-3	TRBJ2-7	CAISESRAGRSYEQYF
TRBV25-1	TRBJ1-4	CASSRPGGEEKLFF
TRBV11-2	TRBJ2-2	CASSTVTGELFF
TRBV29-1	TRBJ1-1	CSALIFTDEAFF
TRBV20-1	TRBJ1-5	CSASMGTGSNQPQHF
TRBV7-3	TRBJ1-1	CASSFEYRGEAFF
TRBV27	TRBJ1-1	CASSFRHGTEAFF
TRBV6-5	TRBJ1-2	CASSSGQGGGYTF
TRBV5-1	TRBJ1-2	CASSLVTGGYTF
TRBV7-9	TRBJ2-1	CASRFSGGPSQEQFF
TRBV6-6	TRBJ1-6	CASSLDRFNSPLHF
TRBV3-1/TRBV3-2	TRBJ1-1	CASSPGLGAGQGASEAFF
TRBV5-1	TRBJ2-2	CASSFGRLLNTGELFF
TRBV30	TRBJ2-5	CAWSEDMRGWETQYF
TRBV5-6	TRBJ1-1	CASSLPLQVAFF